The T cell receptor (beta chain) described here comes from a study of T cells after posttransplantation cyclophosphamide. Study results and caveats: Donor-recipient repertoire similarity was low at 1-2 months, rising over year one. Tissue-infiltrating T cells from skin or gut overlapped little with blood T cells.

Germline CDR1 LNHDA, CDR2 SQIVND (reference sequence). V lost 5 bases, J lost 4 bases, and 2 bases stayed unmatched. The CDR3 is 14 amino acids. TCRdb keeps only in-frame clones here, not all; method: immunoSEQ multiplex PCR. There are around 25,000 clones in the sample, none observed a single time. This clone was detected many times. Its antigen is as yet unknown. The V and J genes are TRBV19 and TRBJ1-5, with 10 bases matching TRBD1. The clonotype comes from a woman aged 60-70 years in good health, CMV-negative, and a related stem cell transplant donor. The sequenced sample was PBMCs. CDR3: CASSWTGGNQPQHF. The CDR3 DNA follows: TGTGCCAGTAGTTGGACAGGGGGGAATCAGCCCCAGCATTTT.